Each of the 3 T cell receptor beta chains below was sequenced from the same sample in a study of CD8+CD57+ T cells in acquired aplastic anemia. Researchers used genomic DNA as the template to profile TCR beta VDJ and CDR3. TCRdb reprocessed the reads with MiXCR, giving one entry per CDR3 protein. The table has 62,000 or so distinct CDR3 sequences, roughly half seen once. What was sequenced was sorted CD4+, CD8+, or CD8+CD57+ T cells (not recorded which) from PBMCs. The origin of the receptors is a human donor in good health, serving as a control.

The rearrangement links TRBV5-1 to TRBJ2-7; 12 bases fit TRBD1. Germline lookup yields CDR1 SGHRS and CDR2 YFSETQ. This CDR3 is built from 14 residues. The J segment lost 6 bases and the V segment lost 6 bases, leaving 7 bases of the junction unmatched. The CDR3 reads CASNPGQGAGEQYF. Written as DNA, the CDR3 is TGCGCCAGCAACCCGGGACAGGGGGCGGGCGAGCAGTACTTC.

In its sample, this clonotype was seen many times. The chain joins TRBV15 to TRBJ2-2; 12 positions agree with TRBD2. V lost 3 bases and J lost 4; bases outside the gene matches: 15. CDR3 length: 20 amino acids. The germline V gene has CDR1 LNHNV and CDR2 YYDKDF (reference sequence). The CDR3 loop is CATSSRPGLAGGRPTGELFF. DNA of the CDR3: TGTGCCACCAGCAGTAGACCGGGGCTAGCGGGAGGGCGACCCACCGGGGAGCTGTTTTTT.

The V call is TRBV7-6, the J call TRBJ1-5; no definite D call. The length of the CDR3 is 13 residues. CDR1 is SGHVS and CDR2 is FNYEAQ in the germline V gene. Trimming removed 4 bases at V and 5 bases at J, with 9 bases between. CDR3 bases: TGTGCCAGCAGCTCCGACTCGGATCAGCCCCAGCATTTT. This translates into CASSSDSDQPQHF.